This T cell receptor (beta chain) was documented in a study of T-cell memory formation after mild COVID-19. Germline CDR1 reads SGHRS; CDR2 reads YFSETQ. This CDR3 has 15 amino acids. V was cut by 4 bases and J by 5 bases, with 18 bases left in between. A word on this clonotype: What it binds is unknown.

Points from the study as a whole: Most CD4+ clones that shrank were in CM and EM, while CD8+ ones turned up in EMRA. Cross-reactive memory apparently joined, as some responding clones appeared in pre-infection memory. Clones that got smaller from day 15 to 85 had even CD4/CD8, while clones growing later tipped toward CD4+.

Constant-segment primers and 5'RACE yielded cDNA libraries for TCR alpha and TCR beta, each carrying sample barcodes and UMIs. TCRdb recomputed calls from the 5' RACE reads with MiXCR, one row per CDR3 protein. The sample lists about 57,000 distinct CDR3 sequences, 9% to 15% occurring once. The V call is TRBV5-1, the J call TRBJ2-5; TRBD2 might be the D (7 bases). Material for sequencing was PBMCs or a T cell subset sorted from them (not recorded which). This TCR came from a man younger than 30 who had mild COVID-19 (a few samples of this study predate the infection). Cell type and time point are not known. The CDR3 sequence is CASSVQGRGVETQYF. The CDR3 DNA sequence: TGCGCCAGCAGCGTGCAGGGGAGGGGAGTTGAGACCCAGTACTTC. The full variable domain, its missing parts supplied by reference TRBV5-1 and TRBJ2-5, is KAGVTQTPRYLIKTRGQQVTLSCSPISGHRSVSWYQQTPGQGLQFLFEYFSETQRNKGNFPGRFSGRQFSNSRSEMNVSTLELGDSALYLCASSVQGRGVETQYFGPGTRLLVL.